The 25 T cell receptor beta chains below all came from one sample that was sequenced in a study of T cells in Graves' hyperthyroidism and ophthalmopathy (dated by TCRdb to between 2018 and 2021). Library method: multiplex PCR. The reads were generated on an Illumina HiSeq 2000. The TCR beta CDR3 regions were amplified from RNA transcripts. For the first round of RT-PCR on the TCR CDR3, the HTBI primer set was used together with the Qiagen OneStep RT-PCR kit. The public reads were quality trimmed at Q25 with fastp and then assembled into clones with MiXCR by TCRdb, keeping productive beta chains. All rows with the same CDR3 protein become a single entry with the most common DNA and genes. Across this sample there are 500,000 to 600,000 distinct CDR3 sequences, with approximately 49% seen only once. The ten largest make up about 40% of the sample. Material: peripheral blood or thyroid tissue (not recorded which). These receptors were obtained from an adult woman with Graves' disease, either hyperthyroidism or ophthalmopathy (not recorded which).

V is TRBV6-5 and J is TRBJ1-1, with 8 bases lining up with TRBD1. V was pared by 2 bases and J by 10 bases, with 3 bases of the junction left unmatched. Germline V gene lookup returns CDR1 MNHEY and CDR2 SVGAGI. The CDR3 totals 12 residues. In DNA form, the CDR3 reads TGTGCCAGCAGTTACCTTGACAGGGGAGCTTTCTTT. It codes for CASSYLDRGAFF.

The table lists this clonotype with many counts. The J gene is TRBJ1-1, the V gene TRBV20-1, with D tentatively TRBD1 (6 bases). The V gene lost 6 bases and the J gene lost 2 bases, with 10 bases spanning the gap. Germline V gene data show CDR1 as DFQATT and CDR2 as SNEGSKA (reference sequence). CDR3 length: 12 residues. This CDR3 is CSATDSNTEAFF. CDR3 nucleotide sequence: TGCAGTGCCACGGACAGTAACACTGAAGCTTTCTTT.

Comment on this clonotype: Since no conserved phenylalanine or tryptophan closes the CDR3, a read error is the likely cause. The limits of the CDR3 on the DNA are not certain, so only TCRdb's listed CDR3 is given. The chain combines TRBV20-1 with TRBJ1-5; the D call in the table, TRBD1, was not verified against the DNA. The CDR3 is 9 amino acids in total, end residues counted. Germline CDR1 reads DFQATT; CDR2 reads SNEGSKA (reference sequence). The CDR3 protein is CSARDPRGN.

CDR3 region: CASSSDFTDTQYF. CDR3 sequence (DNA): TGTGCCAGCAGTTCGGACTTCACAGATACGCAGTATTTT. V is TRBV6-5 and J is TRBJ2-3, with D tentatively TRBD2 (5 bases). Trimming cost V 4 bases and J 2 bases, with 7 bases left between them. Looked up from germline, CDR1 is MNHEY and CDR2 is SVGAGI. The CDR3 length is 13 residues.

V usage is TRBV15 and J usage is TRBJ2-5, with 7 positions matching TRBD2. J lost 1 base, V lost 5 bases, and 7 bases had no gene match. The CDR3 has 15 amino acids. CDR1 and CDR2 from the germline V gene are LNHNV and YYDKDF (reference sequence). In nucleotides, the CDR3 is TGTGCCACCAGCGGGCCTAGCGGTCCCCAAGAGACCCAGTACTTC. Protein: CATSGPSGPQETQYF.

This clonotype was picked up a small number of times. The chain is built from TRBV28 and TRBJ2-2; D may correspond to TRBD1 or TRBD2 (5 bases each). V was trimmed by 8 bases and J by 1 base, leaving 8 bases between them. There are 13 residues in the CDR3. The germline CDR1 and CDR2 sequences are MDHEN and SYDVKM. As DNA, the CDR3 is TGTGCCAGCGGGACGGGGAACACCGGGGAGCTGTTTTTT. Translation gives CASGTGNTGELFF. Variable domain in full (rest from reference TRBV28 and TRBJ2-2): DVKVTQSSRYLVKRTGEKVFLECVQDMDHENMFWYRQDPGLGLRLIYFSYDVKMKEKGDIPEGYSVSREKKERFSLILESASTNQTSMYLCASGTGNTGELFFGEGSRLTVL.

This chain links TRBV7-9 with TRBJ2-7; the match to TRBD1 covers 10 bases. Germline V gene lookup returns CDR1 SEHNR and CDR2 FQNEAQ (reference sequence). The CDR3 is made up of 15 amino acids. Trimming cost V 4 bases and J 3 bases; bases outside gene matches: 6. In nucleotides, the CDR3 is TGTGCCAGCAGCTCGTCCGGGACAGGGGTCTACGAGCAGTACTTC. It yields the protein CASSSSGTGVYEQYF.

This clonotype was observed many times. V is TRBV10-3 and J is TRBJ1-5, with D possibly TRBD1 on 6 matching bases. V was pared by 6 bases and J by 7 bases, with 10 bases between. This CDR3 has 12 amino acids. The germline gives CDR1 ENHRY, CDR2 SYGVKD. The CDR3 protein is CAISPGEQPQHF. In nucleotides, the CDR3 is TGTGCCATCAGCCCAGGGGAACAGCCCCAGCATTTT.

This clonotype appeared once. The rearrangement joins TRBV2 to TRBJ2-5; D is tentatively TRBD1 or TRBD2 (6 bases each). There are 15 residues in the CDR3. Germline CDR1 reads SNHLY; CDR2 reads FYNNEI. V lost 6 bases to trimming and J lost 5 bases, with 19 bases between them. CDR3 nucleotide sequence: TGTGCCAGCAGCCAAACAGGGAGGAGAGAGGAGACCCAGTACTTC. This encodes CASSQTGRREETQYF.

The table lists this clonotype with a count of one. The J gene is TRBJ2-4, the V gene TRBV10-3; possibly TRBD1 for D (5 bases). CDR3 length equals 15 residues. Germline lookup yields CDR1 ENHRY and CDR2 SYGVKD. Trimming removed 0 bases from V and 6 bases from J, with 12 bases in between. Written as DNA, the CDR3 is TGTGCCATCAGTGAGTCGTACGGCCAGGGAAACATTCAGTACTTC. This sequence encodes CAISESYGQGNIQYF.

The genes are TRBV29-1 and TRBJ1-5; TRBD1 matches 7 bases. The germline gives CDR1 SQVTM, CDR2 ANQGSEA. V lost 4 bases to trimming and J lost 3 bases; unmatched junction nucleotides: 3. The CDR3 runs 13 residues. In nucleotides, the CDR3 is TGCAGCGTTGCAGGGGGAAACAATCAGCCCCAGCATTTT. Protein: CSVAGGNNQPQHF.

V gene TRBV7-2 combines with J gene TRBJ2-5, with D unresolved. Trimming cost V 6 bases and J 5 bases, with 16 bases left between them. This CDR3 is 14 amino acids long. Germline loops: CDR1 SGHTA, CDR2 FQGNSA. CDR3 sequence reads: CASSKRHPEETQYF. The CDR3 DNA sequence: TGTGCCAGCAGTAAGCGACACCCTGAGGAGACCCAGTACTTC.

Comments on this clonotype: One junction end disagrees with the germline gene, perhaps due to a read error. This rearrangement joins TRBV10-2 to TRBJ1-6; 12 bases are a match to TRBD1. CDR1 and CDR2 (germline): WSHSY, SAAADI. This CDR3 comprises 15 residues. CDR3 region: CASRWGQGAGSPLHF. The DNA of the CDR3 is TGTGCCAGCAGATGGGGACAGGGGGCAGGTTCACCCCTCCACTTT.

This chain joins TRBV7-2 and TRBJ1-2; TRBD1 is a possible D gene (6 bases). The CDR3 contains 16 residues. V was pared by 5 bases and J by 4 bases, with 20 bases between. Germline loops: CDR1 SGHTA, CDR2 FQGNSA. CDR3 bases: TGTGCCAGCAGCCCCCAACCCCAGACAGGAGTCTATGGCTACACCTTC. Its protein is CASSPQPQTGVYGYTF.

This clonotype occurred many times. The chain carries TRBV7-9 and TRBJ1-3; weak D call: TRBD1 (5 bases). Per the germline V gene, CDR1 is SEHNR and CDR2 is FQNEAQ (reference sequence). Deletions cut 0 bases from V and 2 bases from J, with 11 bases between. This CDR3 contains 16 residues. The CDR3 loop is CASSLAGEGPGNTIYF. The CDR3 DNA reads TGTGCCAGCAGCTTAGCAGGGGAAGGACCTGGAAACACCATATATTTT.

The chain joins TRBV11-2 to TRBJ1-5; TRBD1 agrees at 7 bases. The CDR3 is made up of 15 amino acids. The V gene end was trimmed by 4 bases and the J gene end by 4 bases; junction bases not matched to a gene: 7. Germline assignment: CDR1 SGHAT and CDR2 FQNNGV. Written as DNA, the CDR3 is TGTGCCAGCAGCTCGTTAGACAGGGCGAATCAGCCCCAGCATTTT. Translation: CASSSLDRANQPQHF.

CDR3 coding DNA: TGTGCCAGCGCGGGACTCATAAACACCGGGGAGCTGTTTTTT. Translated, it gives CASAGLINTGELFF. This chain links TRBV7-2 with TRBJ2-2, with D possibly being TRBD2 (6 bases). The CDR3 length is 14 residues. Trimming removed 8 bases at V and 2 bases at J, with 12 bases between. Germline V gives CDR1 SGHTA, CDR2 FQGNSA.

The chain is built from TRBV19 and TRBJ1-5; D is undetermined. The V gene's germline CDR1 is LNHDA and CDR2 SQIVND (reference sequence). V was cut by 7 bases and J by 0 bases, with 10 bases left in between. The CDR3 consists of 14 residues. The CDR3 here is CASIPAPSNQPQHF. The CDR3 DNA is TGTGCCAGTATACCGGCCCCTAGCAATCAGCCCCAGCATTTT.

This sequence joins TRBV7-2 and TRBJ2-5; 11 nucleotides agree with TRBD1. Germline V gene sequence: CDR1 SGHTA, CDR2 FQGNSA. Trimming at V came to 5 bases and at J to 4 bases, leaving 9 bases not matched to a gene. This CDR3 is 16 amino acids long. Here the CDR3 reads CASSAGGQGVVETQYF. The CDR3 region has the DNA TGTGCCAGCAGCGCCGGGGGACAGGGGGTGGTAGAGACCCAGTACTTC.

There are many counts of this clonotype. The CDR3 sequence: CASSQDLRANYGYTF. CDR3 DNA: TGTGCCAGCAGCCAAGATCTTAGGGCTAACTATGGCTACACCTTC. This chain uses TRBV4-2 with TRBJ1-2; D not resolved. CDR1 and CDR2 (germline): LGHNA, YNFKEQ. This CDR3 has 15 amino acids. V lost 0 bases and J lost 0, with 8 bases in between.

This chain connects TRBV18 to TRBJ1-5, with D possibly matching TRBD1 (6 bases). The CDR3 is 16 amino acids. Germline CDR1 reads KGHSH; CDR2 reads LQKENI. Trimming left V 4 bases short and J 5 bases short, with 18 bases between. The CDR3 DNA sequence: TGTGCCAGCTCACTTTACTCACAGGGCGCGGATCAGCCCCAGCATTTT. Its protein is CASSLYSQGADQPQHF. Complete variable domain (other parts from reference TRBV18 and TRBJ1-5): NAGVMQNPRHLVRRRGQEARLRCSPMKGHSHVYWYRQLPEEGLKFMVYLQKENIIDESGMPKERFSAEFPKEGPSILRIQQVVRGDSAAYFCASSLYSQGADQPQHFGDGTRLSIL.

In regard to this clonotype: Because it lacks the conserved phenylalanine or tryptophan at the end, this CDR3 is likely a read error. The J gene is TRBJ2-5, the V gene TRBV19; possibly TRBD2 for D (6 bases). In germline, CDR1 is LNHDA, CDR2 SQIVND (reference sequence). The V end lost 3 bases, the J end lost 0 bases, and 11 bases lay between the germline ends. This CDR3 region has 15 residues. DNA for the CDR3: TGTGCCAGTAGTATCCGGCGGGGATACCAAGAGACCCAGTACGTC. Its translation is CASSIRRGYQETQYV.

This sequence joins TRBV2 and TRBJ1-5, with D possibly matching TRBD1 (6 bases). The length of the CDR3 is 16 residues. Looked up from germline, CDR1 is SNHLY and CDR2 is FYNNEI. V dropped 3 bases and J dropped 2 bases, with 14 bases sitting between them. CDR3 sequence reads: CASSDQTGLRNQPQHF. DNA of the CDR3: TGTGCCAGCAGTGACCAAACAGGGCTTCGCAATCAGCCCCAGCATTTT.

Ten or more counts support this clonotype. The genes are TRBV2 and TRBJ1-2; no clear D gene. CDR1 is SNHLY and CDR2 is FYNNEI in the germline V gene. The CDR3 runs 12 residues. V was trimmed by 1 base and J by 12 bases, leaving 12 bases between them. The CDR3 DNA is TGTGCCAGCAGTGAAGACAAGGGTTGGAACACCTTC. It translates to CASSEDKGWNTF.

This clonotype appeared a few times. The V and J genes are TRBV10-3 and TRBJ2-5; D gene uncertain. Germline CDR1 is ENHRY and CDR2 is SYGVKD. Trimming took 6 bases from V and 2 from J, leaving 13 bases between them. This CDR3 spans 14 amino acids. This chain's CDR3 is CAISRKVTQETQYF. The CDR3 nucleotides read TGTGCCATCAGCCGGAAGGTGACTCAAGAGACCCAGTACTTC.